This is a list of T cell receptor beta chains from one sample in a study of metastatic and nonmetastatic thyroid tumors. From the PCR reads, TCRdb re-called clones with MiXCR. The profile covers 12,000 or so clones, with around 10% appearing a single time and around 12% taken by the ten largest. Material for sequencing was blood. Receptor source: a female donor with papillary thyroid cancer or a benign thyroid nodule (not recorded which). Some clones in this sample may be carry-over from other donors' samples. Each CDR3 is given without its conserved first and last residue. Fields, in order: D gene, V gene, clone size, J gene, CDR3 protein. A D gene is named only where the DNA matches it firmly. For some rows the clone size is stated as once, few or many, or as a class when expanded; others skip it.

D gene: .; V gene: TRBV25-1; clone size: medium-sized; J gene: TRBJ2-1; CDR3 protein: ASSVGGNYNEQF
D gene: TRBD1; V gene: TRBV5-6; clone size: many; J gene: TRBJ1-2; CDR3 protein: ASSLGDRENYGYT
D gene: TRBD2; V gene: TRBV20-1; clone size: many; J gene: TRBJ2-3; CDR3 protein: SATGGPGTDTQY
D gene: TRBD2; V gene: TRBV5-5; clone size: many; J gene: TRBJ2-7; CDR3 protein: ASRWGLAGDEQY
D gene: .; V gene: TRBV19; clone size: medium-sized; J gene: TRBJ2-5; CDR3 protein: ASSPGTRETQY
D gene: .; V gene: TRBV2; clone size: many; J gene: TRBJ2-3; CDR3 protein: ASRGQSTDTQY
D gene: .; V gene: TRBV5-1; clone size: many; J gene: TRBJ1-4; CDR3 protein: ASSLGVQETEKLF
D gene: .; V gene: TRBV12-3/TRBV12-4; clone size: few; J gene: TRBJ2-7; CDR3 protein: ASSFRERREQY
D gene: .; V gene: TRBV6-1; clone size: many; J gene: TRBJ2-3; CDR3 protein: ASSEDRSTDTQY
D gene: TRBD1; V gene: TRBV18; clone size: many; J gene: TRBJ1-1; CDR3 protein: ASSPDRGTEAF
D gene: .; V gene: TRBV10-2; clone size: medium-sized; J gene: TRBJ2-7; CDR3 protein: ASSGLENTYEQY
D gene: .; V gene: TRBV25-1; clone size: medium-sized; J gene: TRBJ1-5; CDR3 protein: ASSEGWNQPQH
D gene: TRBD1; V gene: TRBV30; clone size: .; J gene: TRBJ1-3; CDR3 protein: AWKLRRGPGAIY
D gene: .; V gene: TRBV6-1; clone size: medium-sized; J gene: TRBJ2-5; CDR3 protein: ASSSGEGGETQY
D gene: TRBD1; V gene: TRBV7-6; clone size: many; J gene: TRBJ1-1; CDR3 protein: ASSQEGAGAF
D gene: .; V gene: TRBV2; clone size: .; J gene: TRBJ2-7; CDR3 protein: ASSALVGSYEQY
D gene: .; V gene: TRBV9; clone size: many; J gene: TRBJ2-1; CDR3 protein: ASSVGWQNNEQF
D gene: .; V gene: TRBV5-1; clone size: many; J gene: TRBJ1-2; CDR3 protein: ASSLPRSDTNYGYT
D gene: .; V gene: TRBV6-1; clone size: medium-sized; J gene: TRBJ1-2; CDR3 protein: ASREDGYT
D gene: .; V gene: TRBV11-1; clone size: .; J gene: TRBJ2-1; CDR3 protein: ASSLGPRGPRTCEQF
D gene: TRBD2; V gene: TRBV18; clone size: many; J gene: TRBJ2-5; CDR3 protein: ASSPPSSGWGETQY
D gene: .; V gene: TRBV9; clone size: many; J gene: TRBJ1-1; CDR3 protein: ASTPAYSNTEAF
D gene: .; V gene: TRBV20-1; clone size: many; J gene: TRBJ2-7; CDR3 protein: SAPSPAPSYEQY
D gene: .; V gene: TRBV15; clone size: few; J gene: TRBJ2-2; CDR3 protein: ATSRQDWHTGELS
D gene: .; V gene: TRBV6-1; clone size: medium-sized; J gene: TRBJ2-1; CDR3 protein: ASKAASYNEQF
D gene: .; V gene: TRBV20-1; clone size: many; J gene: TRBJ2-7; CDR3 protein: SAKGQIPYEQY
D gene: .; V gene: TRBV5-6; clone size: many; J gene: TRBJ1-5; CDR3 protein: ASSLVDQPQH
D gene: .; V gene: TRBV6-1; clone size: medium-sized; J gene: TRBJ1-1; CDR3 protein: ASSEARRIYLNTEAF
D gene: .; V gene: TRBV11-2; clone size: many; J gene: TRBJ1-1; CDR3 protein: ASSFSRGAF
D gene: TRBD1; V gene: TRBV29-1; clone size: medium-sized; J gene: TRBJ2-7; CDR3 protein: SVVRTGGVGEQY
D gene: TRBD2; V gene: TRBV7-9; clone size: many; J gene: TRBJ2-5; CDR3 protein: ASSLGGGASETQY
D gene: .; V gene: TRBV18; clone size: many; J gene: TRBJ2-7; CDR3 protein: ASSPRERALSYEQY
D gene: TRBD1; V gene: TRBV10-3; clone size: few; J gene: TRBJ1-2; CDR3 protein: AIKGAYGYT
D gene: .; V gene: TRBV20-1; clone size: many; J gene: TRBJ1-4; CDR3 protein: SAPRLGGSEKLF
D gene: TRBD1; V gene: TRBV3-1; clone size: medium-sized; J gene: TRBJ2-2; CDR3 protein: ASSPDRGRELF
D gene: .; V gene: TRBV20-1; clone size: many; J gene: TRBJ2-1; CDR3 protein: SATDNEQF
D gene: .; V gene: TRBV6-1; clone size: .; J gene: TRBJ1-3; CDR3 protein: VSTEAPVSGNTVY
D gene: .; V gene: TRBV11-1; clone size: many; J gene: TRBJ1-2; CDR3 protein: ASSLGPGTTNYGYT
D gene: TRBD2; V gene: TRBV19; clone size: many; J gene: TRBJ2-1; CDR3 protein: ASSSLQREGHGEQF
D gene: TRBD1; V gene: TRBV29-1; clone size: .; J gene: TRBJ1-1; CDR3 protein: SVAGQYTEAF
D gene: TRBD1; V gene: TRBV10-1; clone size: medium-sized; J gene: TRBJ1-1; CDR3 protein: ASSEAGQGITEAF
D gene: .; V gene: TRBV28; clone size: medium-sized; J gene: TRBJ1-2; CDR3 protein: ASSFAPTDTNNYGYT
D gene: TRBD1; V gene: TRBV19; clone size: many; J gene: TRBJ2-1; CDR3 protein: ASSEDRVRDNEQF